Presented here are 29 T cell receptor beta chains from one specimen sequenced in a study of T cells in Graves' hyperthyroidism and ophthalmopathy. Authors of the study amplified TCR beta CDR3 regions from RNA transcripts. HTBI primers were used for first-round RT-PCR of the TCR CDR3. Via MiXCR, TCRdb re-called the multiplex PCR reads, giving one row per CDR3 protein. The table includes around 290,000 distinct CDR3 sequences, 13% detected once. The source material was blood. All receptors derive from a woman aged 25 to 39 with Graves' hyperthyroidism that later progressed to Graves' ophthalmopathy.

This clonotype was seen repeatedly, ten times or more. This rearrangement joins TRBV7-2 to TRBJ2-7, with 14 bases that match TRBD2. This CDR3 comprises 19 residues. The germline CDR1 and CDR2 sequences are SGHTA and FQGNSA. V was clipped by 5 bases and J by 1 base; unmatched bases: 13. CDR3 sequence reads: CASSPGKGLAGGGSYEQYF. The CDR3 nucleotides read TGTGCCAGCAGCCCCGGGAAAGGACTAGCGGGAGGCGGTTCCTACGAGCAGTACTTC.

The rearrangement uses TRBV20-1 and TRBJ2-1, with 12 bases fitting TRBD2. V shed 1 base, J shed 2 bases, and the junction held 6 bases outside the gene matches. The CDR3 has 17 amino acids. Germline-derived CDR1 and CDR2 are DFQATT and SNEGSKA (reference sequence). The CDR3: CSARVGLAGGTYNEQFF. The CDR3 DNA follows: TGCAGTGCTAGAGTGGGGCTAGCGGGAGGGACCTACAATGAGCAGTTCTTC.

Many counts were recorded for this clonotype. This sequence joins TRBV27 and TRBJ2-7; 9 positions agree with TRBD2. The CDR3 has 17 amino acids. V lost 5 bases to trimming and J lost 1 base; unmatched junction nucleotides: 12. Looked up from germline, CDR1 is MNHEY and CDR2 is SMNVEV (reference sequence). The CDR3 here is CASSLQGLAPFSYEQYF. The CDR3 DNA is TGTGCCAGCAGTCTACAGGGACTAGCTCCCTTTTCCTACGAGCAGTACTTC.

The table lists this clonotype with many counts. The J gene is TRBJ2-7, the V gene TRBV6-1, with unresolved D. This CDR3 spans 13 amino acids. V lost 4 bases, J lost 7 bases, and 14 bases lay in between. In germline, CDR1 is MNHNS, CDR2 SASEGT. CDR3 sequence: CASSAGPAGEQYF. Written as DNA, the CDR3 is TGTGCCAGCAGTGCCGGGCCCGCCGGGGAGCAGTACTTC.

V gene TRBV7-8 combines with J gene TRBJ2-2; 7 nucleotides match TRBD2. This CDR3 is built from 15 residues. From germline, CDR1 is SGHVS and CDR2 FQNEAQ. V was clipped by 5 bases and J by 2 bases; unmatched bases: 5. The CDR3: CASSLLAENTGELFF. CDR3 nucleotide sequence: TGTGCCAGCAGCCTCCTAGCGGAAAACACCGGGGAGCTGTTTTTT.

This clonotype showed up just a few times. This clone may be a read error of a much larger clone one base away. The CDR3 end shows no conserved phenylalanine or tryptophan, and so a read error is likely. The chain uses TRBV28 and TRBJ2-7, with D possibly being TRBD1 or TRBD2 (5 bases each). The CDR3 consists of 15 residues. Per the germline V gene, CDR1 is MDHEN and CDR2 is SYDVKM. Trimming cost V 3 bases and J 7 bases, with 19 bases left between them. The CDR3 loop is CASSFGTAALGEQYL. The CDR3 DNA reads TGTGCCAGCAGTTTTGGGACCGCGGCACTAGGGGAGCAGTACCTC.

This clonotype was counted only a few times. The chain joins TRBV6-2 or TRBV6-3 to TRBJ2-3; 8 positions agree with TRBD2. Trimming cost V 6 bases and J 0 bases; bases outside gene matches: 2. The CDR3 runs 14 residues. The germline V gene has CDR1 MNHEY and CDR2 SVGEGT. The CDR3 protein is CASRLAASTDTQYF. The CDR3 DNA follows: TGTGCCAGCAGACTAGCGGCTAGCACAGATACGCAGTATTTT.

This clonotype was seen many times. The chain couples TRBV20-1 to TRBJ2-7; 11 bases are shared with TRBD2. Losses at the gene ends were 3 bases for V and 4 bases for J; bases not matched to a gene: 20. Germline CDR1 reads DFQATT; CDR2 reads SNEGSKA (reference sequence). CDR3 length equals 19 residues. The CDR3 nucleotides read TGCAGTGCTAGGCCTCAGAGGGGGACTAGCGGCTACCCCGGTTACGAGCAGTACTTC. Amino acids: CSARPQRGTSGYPGYEQYF.

Ten or more counts support this clonotype. The chain is built from TRBV28 and TRBJ2-1; 10 positions agree with TRBD2. Germline loops: CDR1 MDHEN, CDR2 SYDVKM. This CDR3 contains 15 residues. V shed 3 bases, J shed 10 bases, and the junction held 9 bases outside the gene matches. The CDR3 region is CASSLPSGRGREQFF. The CDR3 nucleotides are TGTGCCAGCAGTTTGCCCAGCGGGAGGGGTCGGGAGCAGTTCTTC. Supplemented by reference TRBV28 and TRBJ2-1, the full variable domain reads DVKVTQSSRYLVKRTGEKVFLECVQDMDHENMFWYRQDPGLGLRLIYFSYDVKMKEKGDIPEGYSVSREKKERFSLILESASTNQTSMYLCASSLPSGRGREQFFGPGTRLTVL.

This clonotype was detected ten times or more. The chain links TRBV4-3 to TRBJ2-7, with TRBD1 matching 8 bases. The CDR3 has 14 residues. Unmatched junction bases numbered 14, after V lost 7 bases and J lost 9 bases. Germline loops: CDR1 LGHNA, CDR2 YSLEER. The CDR3 protein is CASTPGQGGEGQYF. The CDR3, as DNA: TGCGCCAGCACCCCAGGACAGGGAGGAGAAGGGCAGTACTTC.

This clonotype was detected many times. CDR3 sequence: CSARGVEQTEAFF. As DNA, the CDR3 is TGCAGTGCCAGGGGTGTTGAACAGACTGAAGCTTTCTTT. The V and J genes are TRBV20-1 and TRBJ1-1; D possibly corresponds to TRBD1 (6 bases). The V end lost 6 bases, the J end lost 5 bases, and 16 bases lay between the germline ends. CDR1 DFQATT and CDR2 SNEGSKA come from the germline V gene (reference sequence). The CDR3 is 13 amino acids.

Regarding this clonotype: A much more abundant neighbour one base away suggests this may be a read error. The chain carries TRBV20-1 and TRBJ2-3, with D possibly being TRBD1 (5 bases). Germline-derived CDR1 and CDR2 are DFQATT and SNEGSKA (reference sequence). Between the trimmed V and J ends, which lost 3 bases and 2 bases, there was a span of 12 bases. This CDR3 contains 14 residues. For the CDR3, the DNA is TGCAGTGCTAGCCTAGTGGGGCCCACAGATACGCAGTATTTT. Translation: CSASLVGPTDTQYF.

At least ten counts were recorded for this clonotype. The V and J genes are TRBV12-3 or TRBV12-4 and TRBJ2-5; TRBD1 aligns across 7 bases. With V trimmed by 8 bases and J by 2 bases, 11 bases remained unmatched. CDR3 size: 15 residues. DNA of the CDR3: TGTGCCAGCCGTGAGGGGGCAGGGGCGCAAGAGACCCAGTACTTC. This translates into CASREGAGAQETQYF.

This clonotype was seen a single time. One base away lies a much larger clone, so this may be a sequencing read error. The rearrangement links TRBV5-1 to TRBJ2-7; 7 positions match TRBD1. The CDR3 extends over 14 amino acids. The germline CDR1 and CDR2 sequences are SGHRS and YFSETQ. J gave up 3 bases and V 2 bases, and 5 bases lay outside the gene matches. DNA for the CDR3: TGCGCCAGCAGCTTCGAGGGGGCGAGCTACGAGCAGTACTTC. Its protein is CASSFEGASYEQYF.

The chain carries TRBV9 and TRBJ1-2; no reliable D call. Germline-derived CDR1 and CDR2 are SGDLS and YYNGEE. The V end was cut by 0 bases, the J end by 10 bases, with 16 bases between. The CDR3 totals 14 residues. Here the CDR3 DNA reads TGTGCCAGCAGCGTAGGTCTAGGGAGTCGGGTCTACACCTTC. It encodes CASSVGLGSRVYTF.

This clonotype has a count of ten or more. The chain employs TRBV24-1 and TRBJ1-2; 7 bases agree with TRBD1. V lost 1 base to trimming and J lost 6 bases; unmatched junction nucleotides: 7. Germline CDR1 KGHDR, CDR2 SFDVKD. This CDR3 region has 15 residues. The CDR3 DNA follows: TGTGCCACCAGTGATTTCGAGACAGGGTATGATGGCTACACCTTC. It encodes CATSDFETGYDGYTF.

This clonotype was counted many times. This chain uses TRBV3-1 with TRBJ2-5; maybe TRBD2 (6 bases). Germline CDR1 LGHDT, CDR2 YNNKEL (reference sequence). Deletions cut 1 base from V and 10 bases from J, with 22 bases between. The CDR3 spans 16 residues. CDR3 coding DNA: TGTGCCAGCAGCCAAGGGGGACTGCGCCCCCAACGTGGCCAGTACTTC. Protein product: CASSQGGLRPQRGQYF.

The table lists this clonotype with many counts. The V gene is TRBV28, the J gene TRBJ2-3, with 9 bases fitting TRBD1. The V segment lost 5 bases and the J segment 5 bases; nucleotides outside the gene matches: 5. CDR3 size: 14 residues. In germline, CDR1 is MDHEN, CDR2 SYDVKM. In DNA form, the CDR3 reads TGTGCCAGCAGTGCCACGACAGGGGGAGATACGCAGTATTTT. This codes for CASSATTGGDTQYF.

The chain is built from TRBV4-3 and TRBJ2-1, with D perhaps TRBD2 (6 bases). The CDR3 contains 16 residues. Germline CDR1 is LGHNA and CDR2 is YSLEER. Trimming shortened V by 4 bases and J by 4 bases, and 17 bases separated the two germline ends. CDR3 sequence reads: CASSPKSWSGYNEQFF. The CDR3 bases are TGCGCCAGCAGCCCCAAATCTTGGAGCGGGTACAATGAGCAGTTCTTC.

This clonotype occurred many times. The chain has TRBV2 and TRBJ2-7; TRBD1 aligns across 7 bases. V lost 6 bases to trimming and J lost 2 bases; unmatched junction nucleotides: 4. Germline CDR1 reads SNHLY; CDR2 reads FYNNEI. The CDR3 has 13 residues. This CDR3 is CASRRDSPYEQYF. In nucleotides, the CDR3 is TGTGCCAGCAGGAGGGACAGCCCCTACGAGCAGTACTTC.

This clonotype occurred many times. The rearrangement links TRBV6-1 to TRBJ2-3; 9 bases are a match to TRBD2. The CDR3 runs 15 residues. V dropped 5 bases and J dropped 2; count of bases not matched to a gene: 5. Per germline, CDR1 MNHNS and CDR2 SASEGT. The CDR3 coding sequence is TGTGCCAGCAGTCTAGCGGGGACCACCACAGATACGCAGTATTTT. Its translation is CASSLAGTTTDTQYF.

This clonotype was counted at least ten times. V usage is TRBV12-3 or TRBV12-4 and J usage is TRBJ2-7; TRBD2 matches at 11 bases. Trimming took 6 bases from V and 2 from J; bases not matched to a gene: 6. The CDR3 contains 15 residues. CDR3: CASRIGTSGAYEQYF. CDR3 in DNA: TGTGCCAGCAGAATCGGGACTAGCGGAGCCTACGAGCAGTACTTC.

This clonotype was counted at least ten times. The chain combines TRBV20-1 with TRBJ2-3; 9 nucleotides align to TRBD2. The germline gives CDR1 DFQATT, CDR2 SNEGSKA (reference sequence). V was clipped by 6 bases and J by 2 bases; unmatched bases: 9. This CDR3 is 15 amino acids long. CDR3 region: CSARRLAGTTDTQYF. The CDR3 DNA reads as TGCAGTGCCCGAAGGCTAGCGGGGACCACAGATACGCAGTATTTT.

This clonotype was counted ten times or more. The chain couples TRBV28 to TRBJ1-1; perhaps TRBD1 as D (5 bases). With 4 bases removed from V and 10 bases from J, the gap between germline ends came to 16 bases. CDR1 is MDHEN, CDR2 SYDVKM, per germline. CDR3 length: 13 amino acids. The CDR3, as DNA: TGTGCCAGCAGTTACAGAGGGCTGGGGCGAGCTTTCTTT. It is translated as CASSYRGLGRAFF. Complete variable domain (other parts from reference TRBV28 and TRBJ1-1): DVKVTQSSRYLVKRTGEKVFLECVQDMDHENMFWYRQDPGLGLRLIYFSYDVKMKEKGDIPEGYSVSREKKERFSLILESASTNQTSMYLCASSYRGLGRAFFGQGTRLTVV.

This clonotype was counted ten times or more. CDR3: CAVRDRDGEQYF. CDR3 sequence (DNA): TGTGCCGTACGGGACAGGGACGGCGAGCAGTACTTC. The genes are TRBV28 and TRBJ2-7; 9 nucleotides agree with TRBD1. The V and J ends lost 11 bases and 6 bases, in that order; junction bases with no gene match: 8. CDR1 is MDHEN and CDR2 is SYDVKM in the germline V gene. The CDR3 sequence is 12 residues long. The whole variable domain, filled in from reference TRBV28 and TRBJ2-7, reads DVKVTQSSRYLVKRTGEKVFLECVQDMDHENMFWYRQDPGLGLRLIYFSYDVKMKEKGDIPEGYSVSREKKERFSLILESASTNQTSMYLCAVRDRDGEQYFGPGTRLTVT.

This CDR3 is CASTRDRTNTEAFF. The CDR3 nucleotides are TGTGCCAGCACCAGGGACAGGACGAACACTGAAGCTTTCTTT. The V call is TRBV5-4, the J call TRBJ1-1; TRBD1 aligns across 8 bases. The CDR3 is 14 residues long. Unmatched junction bases numbered 5, after V lost 6 bases and J lost 1 base. CDR1 and CDR2 (germline): SGHNT, YYREEE (reference sequence).

The table lists this clonotype with many counts. This chain links TRBV7-3 with TRBJ2-3; 7 bases map to TRBD2. CDR3 length: 16 amino acids. Trimming removed 0 bases from V and 5 bases from J; junction bases left unmatched: 8. CDR1 and CDR2 (germline): SGHTA, FQGTGA. CDR3 residues: CASSLTGTTLGDTQYF. CDR3 DNA sequence: TGTGCCAGCAGCTTAACAGGGACTACCCTTGGAGATACGCAGTATTTT.

This clonotype was counted only a few times. The V gene is TRBV19, the J gene TRBJ1-2, with D possibly being TRBD1 (5 bases). CDR3 length equals 14 residues. Germline loops: CDR1 LNHDA, CDR2 SQIVND (reference sequence). V was cut by 4 bases and J by 4 bases, with 13 bases left in between. CDR3 protein: CASSKGSDSYGYTF. The CDR3 DNA is TGTGCCAGTAGTAAGGGTTCAGACAGCTATGGCTACACCTTC.

The chain combines TRBV24-1 with TRBJ2-3; D possibly corresponds to TRBD2 (7 bases). V shed 3 bases and J shed 5 bases, with 11 bases lying between them. The CDR3 has 14 residues. Germline V gene data show CDR1 as KGHDR and CDR2 as SFDVKD. The CDR3 coding sequence is TGTGCCACCAGTGATGGGGGGGCAGGAGATACGCAGTATTTT. It yields the protein CATSDGGAGDTQYF.